Below are 11 T cell receptor beta chains sequenced from a single sample in a study of cytomegalovirus exposure and HLA in healthy donors. In the PCR, 60 Vbeta and 13 Jbeta primers were used. Data came from immunoSEQ multiplex PCR; TCRdb stores just in-frame clones and leaves some out. The sample includes fewer than 250,000 clones, approximately 79% of them seen just once. The material sequenced was PBMCs. The receptors here all came from a girl aged 2 to 9 in good health and CMV-seronegative.

The chain employs TRBV2 and TRBJ2-5; 12 nucleotides line up with TRBD2. The germline gives CDR1 SNHLY, CDR2 FYNNEI. The CDR3 contains 15 residues. The ends lost 5 bases at V and 5 bases at J; junction bases unmatched: 6. The CDR3 coding sequence is TGTGCCAGCAGTTGGCGGGGGACTAGCGGGGAGACCCAGTACTTC. It codes for CASSWRGTSGETQYF.

This chain uses TRBV7-3 with TRBJ2-3; no reliable D call. The CDR3 spans 14 residues. Trimming took off 5 bases at V and 1 base at J, with 10 bases between the two ends. The germline V gene encodes CDR1 SGHTA and CDR2 FQGTGA. The CDR3 loop reads CASSSTLGTDTQYF. CDR3 bases: TGTGCCAGCAGCAGTACTTTGGGCACAGATACGCAGTATTTT.

The V and J genes are TRBV10-1 and TRBJ2-2; TRBD1 matches at 7 bases. The V gene end was trimmed by 5 bases and the J gene end by 1 base; junction bases not matched to a gene: 4. Germline CDR1 reads WNHNN; CDR2 reads SYGVQD (reference sequence). The CDR3 has 15 residues. This chain's CDR3 is CASSLRTGNTGELFF. The CDR3 DNA reads TGCGCCAGCAGTTTAAGGACAGGGAACACCGGGGAGCTGTTTTTT.

The chain has TRBV11-2 and TRBJ1-3; the match to TRBD1 covers 9 bases. From germline, CDR1 is SGHAT and CDR2 FQNNGV. This CDR3 has 15 residues. V gave up 5 bases and J gave up 4 bases; unmatched junction bases: 6. In nucleotides, the CDR3 is TGTGCCAGCAGCCCTGACAGGGGGGCAGGAAACACCATATATTTT. Translated, it gives CASSPDRGAGNTIYF.

The V gene is TRBV29-1, the J gene TRBJ1-4; 9 bases map to TRBD1. This CDR3 has 12 amino acids. Trimming removed 7 bases from V and 6 bases from J; junction bases left unmatched: 3. Germline loops: CDR1 SQVTM, CDR2 ANQGSEA. CDR3 amino acids: CSGTGADEKLFF. The CDR3 DNA reads as TGCAGCGGGACAGGGGCGGATGAAAAACTGTTTTTT.

DNA for the CDR3: TGTGCCAGCAGCTTGGGGCAGGGCCCAGGAAACACCATATATTTT. It specifies CASSLGQGPGNTIYF. The chain joins TRBV5-6 to TRBJ1-3; D perhaps matches TRBD1 (5 bases). The V gene lost 0 bases and the J gene lost 4 bases, with 11 bases spanning the gap. Germline CDR1 SGHDT, CDR2 YYEEEE. The CDR3 consists of 15 residues.

This clone was observed a few times. An end of the junction does not agree with germline; a read error may underlie this. This chain joins TRBV6-1 and TRBJ1-1; 12 nucleotides agree with TRBD1. The CDR3 runs 12 residues. From germline, CDR1 is MNHNS and CDR2 SASEGT. The DNA of the CDR3 is TGTGCCGGGGGATCCGGGACAGGGGGCATTGTCTTT. Its translation is CAGGSGTGGIVF.

The gene calls are TRBV2 and TRBJ1-1; D remains ambiguous. The CDR3 totals 13 residues. Between the trimmed V and J ends, which lost 6 bases and 8 bases, there was a span of 16 bases. CDR1 SNHLY and CDR2 FYNNEI come from the germline V gene. The CDR3 nucleotides are TGTGCCAGCAGCCCCGGTCCCATCGTCGAAGCTTTCTTT. The encoded protein is CASSPGPIVEAFF. Variable domain in full (rest from reference TRBV2 and TRBJ1-1): EPEVTQTPSHQVTQMGQEVILRCVPISNHLYFYWYRQILGQKVEFLVSFYNNEISEKSEIFDDQFSVERPDGSNFTLKIRSTKLEDSAMYFCASSPGPIVEAFFGQGTRLTVV.

The CDR3 loop is CASSQDHRGLETSLKETQYF. CDR3 DNA: TGTGCCAGCAGCCAAGATCACAGGGGGCTGGAAACTAGCCTTAAAGAGACCCAGTACTTC. The rearrangement links TRBV4-2 to TRBJ2-5, with 9 bases that match TRBD1. Germline values: CDR1 LGHNA, CDR2 YNFKEQ. With 0 bases clipped from V and 3 bases from J, the junction kept 17 bases outside the gene matches. The CDR3 contains 20 residues.

The chain links TRBV18 to TRBJ2-1; D is uncertain. This CDR3 comprises 15 residues. V was shortened by 3 bases and J by 5 bases, with 14 bases between the two germline ends. CDR1 and CDR2 from the germline V gene are KGHSH and LQKENI. The CDR3 loop reads CASSPTLGWNNEQFF. CDR3 DNA: TGTGCCAGCTCACCTACTCTAGGTTGGAACAATGAGCAGTTCTTC.

In its sample, this clone was seen a few times. J is TRBJ2-7 and V is TRBV30; the D is unclear. Germline assignment: CDR1 GTSNPN and CDR2 SVGIG (reference sequence). The length of the CDR3 is 11 residues. The V and J ends lost 2 bases and 6 bases respectively, with 8 bases between them. In DNA, the CDR3 is TGTGCCTGGAGTATCATTTCCGAGCAGTACTTC. It encodes CAWSIISEQYF. Full variable domain (missing parts from reference TRBV30 and TRBJ2-7): SQTIHQWPATLVQPVGSPLSLECTVEGTSNPNLYWYRQAAGRGLQLLFYSVGIGQISSEVPQNLSASRPQDRQFILSSKKLLLSDSGFYLCAWSIISEQYFGPGTRLTVT.